This TCR beta chain originates from a study of blood T cell repertoires in COVID-19. Study summary: Spain, Italy and the United States supplied samples that represented acute and convalescent COVID-19. T cells, B-cell-depleted T cells, or PBMCs supplied cDNA or gDNA.

Before being deemed recovered, Cohort 3 donors had two negative PCRs, clearance, or symptom resolution. Authors' processing steps: Amplification from reference gene primers served as the basis for estimated nucleated cell counts. The data were produced by immunoSEQ multiplex PCR, yet TCRdb's version contains in-frame clones alone and is incomplete. V and J calls and clone size are as listed in that table; D and trimming were resolved from the DNA. The sample has approximately 300,000 clones, around 86% seen once; the top ten hold roughly 10%. The V and J ends lost 3 bases and 6 bases respectively, with 24 bases between them. CDR1 SGDLS and CDR2 YYNGEE come from the germline V gene. This CDR3 is 17 amino acids long.

The chain recombines TRBV9 with TRBJ1-2; tentative D call: TRBD1 (5 bases). The clonotype originates from a woman aged 18 to 35 who had recovered from COVID-19. The specimen was PBMCs or T cells enriched from blood (not recorded which). The CDR3 DNA is TGTGCCAGCAGCGATCAATCGGACATCTCTTCTCTCGATGGCTACACCTTC. Translating it yields CASSDQSDISSLDGYTF.